Presented here are 21 T cell receptor beta chains from one specimen sequenced in a study of cytomegalovirus exposure and HLA in healthy donors listed by TCRdb under 2017. Receptor libraries were prepared by the immunoSEQ multiplex PCR assay. The multiplex PCR relied on a mix of 60 forward primers for TCR Vbeta segments and 13 reverse primers for TCR Jbeta segments. What TCRdb holds here is the immuneACCESS table cut down to in-frame rearrangements. Part of the clones is not present; checked against another copy, under half of the missing clones reflect an unresolved V gene, and the others are unexplained. The table for this sample lists about 180,000 clones; 70% to 85% of them were counted only once. Clones ranked in the top ten supply 2% to 2.5% of the sample. Sequenced input: PBMCs. The receptors originated from a human donor in good health.

This CDR3 is CASSSRTPDYGYTF. Written as DNA, the CDR3 is TGTGCCAGCAGTTCCAGGACACCTGACTATGGCTACACCTTC. J is TRBJ1-2 and V is TRBV6-5, with D perhaps TRBD1 (5 bases). This CDR3 comprises 14 residues. In germline, CDR1 is MNHEY, CDR2 SVGAGI. V lost 4 bases to trimming and J lost 3 bases, with 12 bases between them.

The V and J genes are TRBV4-2 and TRBJ2-7; D is perhaps TRBD2 (6 bases). This CDR3 contains 14 residues. Trimming took 6 bases from V and 3 from J, leaving 15 bases between them. The germline CDR1 and CDR2 sequences are LGHNA and YNFKEQ. CDR3 in DNA: TGTGCCAGCAGAGCCCACGCGGGGAACTACGAGCAGTACTTC. As protein: CASRAHAGNYEQYF.

This clone has just one count. The chain recombines TRBV15 with TRBJ1-3; unclear D gene. This CDR3 spans 16 amino acids. CDR1 is LNHNV, CDR2 YYDKDF, per germline (reference sequence). Between the trimmed V and J ends, which lost 5 bases and 4 bases, there was a span of 18 bases. The CDR3 DNA reads TGTGCCACCAGCGCAACTAGGGCGTCGGCAGGAAACACCATATATTTT. The encoded protein is CATSATRASAGNTIYF.

The chain combines TRBV19 with TRBJ1-1, with D possibly being TRBD1 (5 bases). Trimming cost V 8 bases and J 0 bases, with 13 bases left between them. The CDR3 is 14 amino acids. The germline CDR1 and CDR2 sequences are LNHDA and SQIVND (reference sequence). CDR3 in amino acids: CASEKGLMNTEAFF. The DNA for the CDR3 is TGTGCCAGTGAAAAGGGGCTAATGAACACTGAAGCTTTCTTT.

V is TRBV5-4 and J is TRBJ2-5, with 8 bases lining up with TRBD1. The V gene's germline CDR1 is SGHNT and CDR2 YYREEE (reference sequence). The junction had 4 bases not matched to a gene; V was cut back by 4 bases and J by 2 bases. This CDR3 comprises 14 residues. The CDR3 DNA follows: TGTGCCAGCAGCGGGGACAGGTATCAAGAGACCCAGTACTTC. Protein: CASSGDRYQETQYF.

This rearrangement joins TRBV4-1 to TRBJ1-2; D might be TRBD1 (6 bases). The CDR3 runs to 16 residues. Germline values: CDR1 MGHRA, CDR2 YSYEKL. Between the trimmed V and J ends, which lost 0 bases and 0 bases, there was a span of 11 bases. The DNA of the CDR3 is TGCGCCAGCAGCCAAGAAACAGGGAACCCTAACTATGGCTACACCTTC. This codes for CASSQETGNPNYGYTF.

The chain is built from TRBV5-1 and TRBJ1-4, with 7 positions matching TRBD1. Germline V CDR1 and CDR2: SGHRS, YFSETQ. The length of the CDR3 is 14 residues. J lost 5 bases, V lost 0 bases, and 1 base had no gene match. This chain's CDR3 is CASSLETGNEKLFF. CDR3 sequence (DNA): TGCGCCAGCAGCTTGGAGACAGGGAATGAAAAACTGTTTTTT.

The rearrangement links TRBV6-5 to TRBJ2-7; no firm D call. The germline V gene has CDR1 MNHEY and CDR2 SVGAGI. This CDR3 has 12 amino acids. Between the trimmed V and J ends, which lost 4 bases and 1 base, there was a span of 5 bases. CDR3 DNA: TGTGCCAGCAGTTCTCCGTCCTACGAGCAGTACTTC. Protein: CASSSPSYEQYF.

The table lists this clone with a few counts. The rearrangement uses TRBV19 and TRBJ1-2; 7 bases fit TRBD1. The germline gives CDR1 LNHDA, CDR2 SQIVND (reference sequence). The CDR3 contains 14 residues. With V trimmed by 3 bases and J by 3 bases, 4 bases remained unmatched. In nucleotides, the CDR3 is TGTGCCAGTAGTATGGTAACAGGGGACTATGGCTACACCTTC. Its protein is CASSMVTGDYGYTF.

This clone was observed a few times. V and J are TRBV7-9 and TRBJ2-1; no firm D call. The V and J ends lost 3 bases and 9 bases respectively, with 3 bases between them. The CDR3 runs 10 residues. Germline CDR1 and CDR2: SEHNR and FQNEAQ (reference sequence). The CDR3: CASSFGEQFF. The CDR3 bases are TGTGCCAGCAGCTTCGGTGAGCAGTTCTTC.

The V and J genes are TRBV6-5 and TRBJ1-1; 7 bases align to TRBD1. V gave up 6 bases and J gave up 8 bases; unmatched junction bases: 12. CDR1 and CDR2 from the germline V gene are MNHEY and SVGAGI. The length of the CDR3 is 14 residues. The CDR3 here is CASRGGIGGGEAFF. The DNA for the CDR3 is TGTGCCAGCAGGGGGGGAATCGGAGGGGGCGAAGCTTTCTTT.

Here the CDR3 reads CASSEARGTEAFF. DNA for the CDR3: TGTGCCAGCAGTGAGGCCCGGGGCACTGAAGCTTTCTTT. This chain uses TRBV6-4 with TRBJ1-1; D gene unclear. The germline V gene has CDR1 MRHNA and CDR2 SNTAGT. This CDR3 is 13 amino acids long. V lost 3 bases and J 4 bases, leaving 9 bases between the germline ends.

The sample holds a few counts of this clone. CDR3 loop: CASSLQLWGTANSPLHF. CDR3 DNA: TGCGCCAGCAGCCTCCAGTTGTGGGGCACGGCTAATTCACCCCTCCACTTT. The rearrangement links TRBV4-3 to TRBJ1-6, with D possibly being TRBD1 (5 bases). Trimming shortened V by 4 bases and J by 6 bases, and 19 bases separated the two germline ends. Germline CDR1 reads LGHNA; CDR2 reads YSLEER. This CDR3 spans 17 amino acids.

The chain couples TRBV18 to TRBJ1-1, with TRBD1 matching 8 bases. The V gene end was trimmed by 6 bases and the J gene end by 4 bases; junction bases not matched to a gene: 4. Germline V CDR1 and CDR2: KGHSH, LQKENI. This CDR3 is 13 amino acids long. The CDR3 sequence: CASSRTGSTEAFF. DNA of the CDR3: TGTGCCAGCTCCAGGACAGGGAGCACTGAAGCTTTCTTT.

The chain recombines TRBV5-1 with TRBJ2-3, with 10 positions matching TRBD1. This CDR3 is 15 amino acids long. Losses at the gene ends were 3 bases for V and 2 bases for J; bases not matched to a gene: 3. Germline values: CDR1 SGHRS, CDR2 YFSETQ. CDR3 protein: CASSSGQGTTDTQYF. The CDR3 DNA follows: TGCGCCAGCAGCTCGGGACAGGGGACCACAGATACGCAGTATTTT. The full variable domain, with the rest looked up from reference TRBV5-1 and TRBJ2-3, is KAGVTQTPRYLIKTRGQQVTLSCSPISGHRSVSWYQQTPGQGLQFLFEYFSETQRNKGNFPGRFSGRQFSNSRSEMNVSTLELGDSALYLCASSSGQGTTDTQYFGPGTRLTVL.

The gene calls are TRBV19 and TRBJ1-4; TRBD1 aligns across 8 bases. The CDR3 is 15 amino acids. CDR1 and CDR2 (germline): LNHDA, SQIVND (reference sequence). Trimming took 4 bases from V and 1 from J; bases not matched to a gene: 2. The CDR3 bases are TGTGCCAGTAGTACAGGGGGCGGAACTAATGAAAAACTGTTTTTT. Protein sequence: CASSTGGGTNEKLFF.

The CDR3 reads CASNLRTGGDYGYTF. CDR3 sequence (DNA): TGTGCCAGCAATCTACGGACAGGGGGCGATTATGGCTACACCTTC. The J gene is TRBJ1-2, the V gene TRBV16; 11 bases agree with TRBD1. CDR3 length: 15 residues. V lost 7 bases, J lost 5 bases, and 9 bases stayed unmatched. CDR1 KGHSY and CDR2 FQNENV come from the germline V gene.

The rearrangement links TRBV19 to TRBJ2-3; 11 bases align to TRBD1. V lost 5 bases to trimming and J lost 5 bases; unmatched junction nucleotides: 3. Germline-derived CDR1 and CDR2 are LNHDA and SQIVND (reference sequence). The CDR3 runs to 14 residues. CDR3 DNA: TGTGCCAGTAGTCTGGGACAGGGGGGAGATACGCAGTATTTT. It is translated as CASSLGQGGDTQYF.

The chain links TRBV6-1 to TRBJ1-1; maybe TRBD1 (6 bases). V was cut by 7 bases and J by 1 base, with 7 bases left in between. This CDR3 contains 12 residues. Germline V gene data show CDR1 as MNHNS and CDR2 as SASEGT. The CDR3 spells CASNRANTEAFF. DNA of the CDR3: TGTGCCAGCAACAGGGCGAACACTGAAGCTTTCTTT.

A note on this clone: This sample also contains other DNA sequences that code for the same CDR3. The J gene is TRBJ2-3, the V gene TRBV7-3, with 8 bases identical to TRBD2. With V trimmed by 5 bases and J by 2 bases, 12 bases remained unmatched. Germline values: CDR1 SGHTA, CDR2 FQGTGA. CDR3 length: 17 residues. CDR3 loop: CASSLGPGLASTDTQYF. CDR3 nucleotide sequence: TGTGCCAGCAGCCTAGGACCAGGACTAGCCTCCACAGATACGCAGTATTTT. The entire variable domain, with the rest obtained from reference TRBV7-3 and TRBJ2-3, is as follows: GAGVSQTPSNKVTEKGKYVELRCDPISGHTALYWYRQSLGQGPEFLIYFQGTGAADDSGLPNDRFFAVRPEGSVSTLKIQRTERGDSAVYLCASSLGPGLASTDTQYFGPGTRLTVL.

The J gene is TRBJ2-7, the V gene TRBV10-2; possibly TRBD2 for D (6 bases). The ends were cut back, 10 bases at V and 3 bases at J, with 19 bases in the middle. This CDR3 is 14 amino acids long. In germline, CDR1 is WSHSY, CDR2 SAAADI. The CDR3 loop reads CATELWRDDYEQYF. The CDR3 DNA follows: TGCGCCACCGAGCTCTGGCGGGACGACTACGAGCAGTACTTC.